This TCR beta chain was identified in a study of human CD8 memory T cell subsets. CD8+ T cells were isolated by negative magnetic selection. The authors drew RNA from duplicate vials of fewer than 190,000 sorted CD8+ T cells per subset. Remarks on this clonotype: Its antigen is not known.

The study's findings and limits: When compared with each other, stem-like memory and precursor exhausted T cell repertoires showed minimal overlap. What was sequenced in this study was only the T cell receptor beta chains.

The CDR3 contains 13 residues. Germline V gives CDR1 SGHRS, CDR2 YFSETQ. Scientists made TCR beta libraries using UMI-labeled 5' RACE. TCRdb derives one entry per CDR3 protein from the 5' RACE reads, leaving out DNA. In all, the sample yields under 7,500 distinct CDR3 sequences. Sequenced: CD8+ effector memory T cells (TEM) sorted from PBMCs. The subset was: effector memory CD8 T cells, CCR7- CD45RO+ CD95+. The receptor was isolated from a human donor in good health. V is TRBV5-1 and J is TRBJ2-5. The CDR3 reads CASSLLSQETQYF.